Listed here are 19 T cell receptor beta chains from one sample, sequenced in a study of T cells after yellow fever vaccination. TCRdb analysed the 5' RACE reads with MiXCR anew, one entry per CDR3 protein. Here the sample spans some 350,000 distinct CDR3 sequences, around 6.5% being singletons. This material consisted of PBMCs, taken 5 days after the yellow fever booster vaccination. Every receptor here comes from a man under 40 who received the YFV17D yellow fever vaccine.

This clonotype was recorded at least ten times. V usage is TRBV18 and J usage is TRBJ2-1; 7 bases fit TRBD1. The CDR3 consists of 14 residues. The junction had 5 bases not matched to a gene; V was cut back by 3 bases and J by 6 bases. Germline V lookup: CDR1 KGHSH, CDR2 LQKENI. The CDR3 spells CASSPGDSFNEQFF. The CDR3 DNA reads TGTGCCAGCTCACCGGGGGACAGCTTCAATGAGCAGTTCTTC.

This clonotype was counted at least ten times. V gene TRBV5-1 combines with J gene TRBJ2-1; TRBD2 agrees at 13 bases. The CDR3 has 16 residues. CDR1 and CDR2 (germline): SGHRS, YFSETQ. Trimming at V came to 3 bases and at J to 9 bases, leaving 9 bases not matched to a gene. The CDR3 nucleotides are TGCGCCAGCAGCTCCACCGGACTAGCGGGAGATGGTGAGCAGTTCTTC. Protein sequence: CASSSTGLAGDGEQFF.

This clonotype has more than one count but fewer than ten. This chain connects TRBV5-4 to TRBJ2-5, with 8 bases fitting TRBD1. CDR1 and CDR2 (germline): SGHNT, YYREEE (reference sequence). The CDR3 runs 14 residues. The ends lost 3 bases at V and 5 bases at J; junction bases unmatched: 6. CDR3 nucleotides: TGTGCCAGCAGCTCCCGACAGGGGCAGGAGACCCAGTACTTC. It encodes CASSSRQGQETQYF.

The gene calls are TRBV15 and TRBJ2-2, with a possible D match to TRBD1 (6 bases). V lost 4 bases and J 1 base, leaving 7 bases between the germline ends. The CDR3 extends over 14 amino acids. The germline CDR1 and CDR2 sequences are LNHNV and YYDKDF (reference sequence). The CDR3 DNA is TGTGCCACCAGCAACAGGGAGAACACCGGGGAGCTGTTTTTT. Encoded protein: CATSNRENTGELFF.

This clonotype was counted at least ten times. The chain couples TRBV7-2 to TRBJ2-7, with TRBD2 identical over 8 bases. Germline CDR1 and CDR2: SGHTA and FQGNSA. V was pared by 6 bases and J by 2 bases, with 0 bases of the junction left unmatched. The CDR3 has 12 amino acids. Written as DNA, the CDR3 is TGTGCCAGCAGGGGACTAGCCTACGAGCAGTACTTC. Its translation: CASRGLAYEQYF.

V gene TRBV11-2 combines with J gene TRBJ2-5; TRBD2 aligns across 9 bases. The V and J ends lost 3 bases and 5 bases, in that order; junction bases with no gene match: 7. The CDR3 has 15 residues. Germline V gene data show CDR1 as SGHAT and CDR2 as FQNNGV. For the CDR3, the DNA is TGTGCCAGCAGCTTGAGCGGGAGGATTTGGGAGACCCAGTACTTC. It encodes CASSLSGRIWETQYF.

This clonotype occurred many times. CDR3 amino acids: CAFCYYSLRDSHNYGYTF. The CDR3 nucleotides read TGTGCCTTCTGTTATTACTCGCTCCGGGACAGCCATAACTATGGCTACACCTTC. This chain uses TRBV2 with TRBJ1-2; 7 positions agree with TRBD1. The CDR3 consists of 18 residues. V dropped 11 bases and J dropped 1; count of bases not matched to a gene: 22. Germline lookup yields CDR1 SNHLY and CDR2 FYNNEI.

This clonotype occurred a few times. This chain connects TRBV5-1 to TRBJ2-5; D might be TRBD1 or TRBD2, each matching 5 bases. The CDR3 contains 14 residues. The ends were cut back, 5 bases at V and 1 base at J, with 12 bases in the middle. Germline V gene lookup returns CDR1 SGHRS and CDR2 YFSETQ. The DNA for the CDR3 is TGCGCCAGCAGTACCGGGACGACCCAAGAGACCCAGTACTTC. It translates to CASSTGTTQETQYF. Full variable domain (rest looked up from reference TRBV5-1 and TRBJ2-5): KAGVTQTPRYLIKTRGQQVTLSCSPISGHRSVSWYQQTPGQGLQFLFEYFSETQRNKGNFPGRFSGRQFSNSRSEMNVSTLELGDSALYLCASSTGTTQETQYFGPGTRLLVL.

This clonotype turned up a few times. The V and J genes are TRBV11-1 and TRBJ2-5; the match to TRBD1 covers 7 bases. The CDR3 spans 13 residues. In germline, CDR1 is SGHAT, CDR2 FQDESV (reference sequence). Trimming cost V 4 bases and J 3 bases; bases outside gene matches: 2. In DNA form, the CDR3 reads TGTGCCAGCAGCTGGGGACAGAAAGAGACCCAGTACTTC. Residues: CASSWGQKETQYF.

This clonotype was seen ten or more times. The CDR3 nucleotides read TGTGCCAGCAGCGTAGTTCCTAGCGGGAGGAATGAGCAGTTCTTC. It encodes CASSVVPSGRNEQFF. This sequence joins TRBV9 and TRBJ2-1, with 11 bases that match TRBD2. This CDR3 is 15 amino acids long. CDR1 and CDR2 from the germline V gene are SGDLS and YYNGEE. V shed 0 bases and J 7 bases; nucleotides not matched to a gene: 3.

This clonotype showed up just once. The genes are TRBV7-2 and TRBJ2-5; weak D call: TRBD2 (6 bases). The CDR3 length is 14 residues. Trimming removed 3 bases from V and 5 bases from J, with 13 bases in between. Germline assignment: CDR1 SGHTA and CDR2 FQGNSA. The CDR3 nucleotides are TGTGCCAGCAGCTTTTCGGGAGTACGGGAGACCCAGTACTTC. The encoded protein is CASSFSGVRETQYF.

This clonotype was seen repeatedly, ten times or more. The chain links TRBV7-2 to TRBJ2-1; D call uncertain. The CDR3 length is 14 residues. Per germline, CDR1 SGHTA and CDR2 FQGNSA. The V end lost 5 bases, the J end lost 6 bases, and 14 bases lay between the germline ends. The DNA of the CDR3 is TGTGCCAGCAGCCTCCGCCTCCTCGGCAATGAGCAGTTCTTC. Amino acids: CASSLRLLGNEQFF.

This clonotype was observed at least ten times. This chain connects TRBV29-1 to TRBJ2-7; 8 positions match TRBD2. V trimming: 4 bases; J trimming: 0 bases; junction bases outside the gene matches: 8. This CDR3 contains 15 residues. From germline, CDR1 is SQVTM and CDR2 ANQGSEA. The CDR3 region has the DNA TGCAGCGTTGTCGGGGGGGCTTCCGCCTCCTACGAGCAGTACTTC. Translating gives CSVVGGASASYEQYF.

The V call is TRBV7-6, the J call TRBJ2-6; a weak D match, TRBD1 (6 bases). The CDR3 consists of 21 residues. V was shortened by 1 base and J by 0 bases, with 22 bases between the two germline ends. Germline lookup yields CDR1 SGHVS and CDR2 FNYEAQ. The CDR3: CASSLEPPRQVVLSGANVLTF. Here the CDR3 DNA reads TGTGCCAGCAGCTTAGAACCCCCTCGACAGGTCGTACTCTCTGGGGCCAACGTCCTGACTTTC.

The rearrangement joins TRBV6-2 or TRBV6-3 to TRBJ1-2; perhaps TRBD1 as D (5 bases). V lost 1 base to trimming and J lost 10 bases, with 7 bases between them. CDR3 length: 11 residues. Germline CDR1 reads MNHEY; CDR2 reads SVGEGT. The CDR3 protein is CASSYWDAYTF. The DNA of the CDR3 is TGTGCCAGCAGTTACTGGGACGCCTACACCTTC.

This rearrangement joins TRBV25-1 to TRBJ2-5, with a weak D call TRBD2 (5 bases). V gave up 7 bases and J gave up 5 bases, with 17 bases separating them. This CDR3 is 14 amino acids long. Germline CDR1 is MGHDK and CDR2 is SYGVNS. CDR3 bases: TGTGCCAGCATAGGCGGGCTTTACCCTGAGACCCAGTACTTC. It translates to CASIGGLYPETQYF.

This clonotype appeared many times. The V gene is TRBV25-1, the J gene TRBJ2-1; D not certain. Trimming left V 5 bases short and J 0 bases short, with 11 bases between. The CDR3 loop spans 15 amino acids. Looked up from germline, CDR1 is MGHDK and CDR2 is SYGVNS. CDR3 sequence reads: CASSTTESSYNEQFF. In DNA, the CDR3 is TGTGCCAGCAGTACAACAGAAAGCTCCTACAATGAGCAGTTCTTC.

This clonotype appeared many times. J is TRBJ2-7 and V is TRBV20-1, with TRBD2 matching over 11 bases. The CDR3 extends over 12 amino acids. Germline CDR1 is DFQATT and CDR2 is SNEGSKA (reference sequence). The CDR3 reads CRPGTSGYEQYF. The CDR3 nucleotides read TGCAGACCTGGGACTAGCGGTTACGAGCAGTACTTC.

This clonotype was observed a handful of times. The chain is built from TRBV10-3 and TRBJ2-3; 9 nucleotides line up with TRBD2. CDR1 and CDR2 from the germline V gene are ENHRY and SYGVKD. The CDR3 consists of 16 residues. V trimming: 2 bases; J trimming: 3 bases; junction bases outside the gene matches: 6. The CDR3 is CAISEMGSGGTDTQYF. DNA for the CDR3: TGTGCCATCAGTGAGATGGGTAGCGGGGGAACAGATACGCAGTATTTT.